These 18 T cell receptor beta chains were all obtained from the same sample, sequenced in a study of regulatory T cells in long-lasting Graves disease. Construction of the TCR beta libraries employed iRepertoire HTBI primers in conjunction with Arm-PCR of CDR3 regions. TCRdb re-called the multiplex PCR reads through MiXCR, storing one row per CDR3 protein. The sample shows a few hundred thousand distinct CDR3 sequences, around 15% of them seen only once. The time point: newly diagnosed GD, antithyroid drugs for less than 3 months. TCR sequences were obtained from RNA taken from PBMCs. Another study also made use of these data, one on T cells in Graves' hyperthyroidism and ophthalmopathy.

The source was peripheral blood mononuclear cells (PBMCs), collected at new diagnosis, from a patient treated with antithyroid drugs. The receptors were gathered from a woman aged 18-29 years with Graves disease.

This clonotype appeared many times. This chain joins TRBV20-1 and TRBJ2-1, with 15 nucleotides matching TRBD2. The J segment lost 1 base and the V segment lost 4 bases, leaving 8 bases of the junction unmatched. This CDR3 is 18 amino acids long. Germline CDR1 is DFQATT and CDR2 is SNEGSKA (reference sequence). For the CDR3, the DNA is TGCAGTGCTACGGGGACTAGCGGGAGGACCAGGTCCTACAATGAGCAGTTCTTC. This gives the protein CSATGTSGRTRSYNEQFF.

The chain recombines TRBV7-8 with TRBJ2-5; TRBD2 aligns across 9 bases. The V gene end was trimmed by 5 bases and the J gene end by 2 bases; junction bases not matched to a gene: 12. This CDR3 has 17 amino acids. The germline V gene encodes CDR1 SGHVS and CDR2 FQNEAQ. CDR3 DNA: TGTGCCAGCAGCAATATCGTAGCGGGAGTGGGGCAAGAGACCCAGTACTTC. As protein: CASSNIVAGVGQETQYF.

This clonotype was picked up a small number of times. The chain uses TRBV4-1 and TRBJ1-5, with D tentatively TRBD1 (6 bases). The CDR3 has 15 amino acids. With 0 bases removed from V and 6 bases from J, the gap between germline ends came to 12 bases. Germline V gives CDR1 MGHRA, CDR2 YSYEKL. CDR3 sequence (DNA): TGCGCCAGCAGCCAAGACCGACAGGCGGGTCAGCCCCAGCATTTT. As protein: CASSQDRQAGQPQHF.

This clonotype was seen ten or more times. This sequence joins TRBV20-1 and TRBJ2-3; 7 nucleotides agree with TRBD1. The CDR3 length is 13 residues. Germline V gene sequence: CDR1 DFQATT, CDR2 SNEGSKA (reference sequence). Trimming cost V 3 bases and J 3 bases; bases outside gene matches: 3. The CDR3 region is CSASGQVTDTQYF. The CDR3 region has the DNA TGCAGTGCTAGCGGACAGGTGACAGATACGCAGTATTTT.

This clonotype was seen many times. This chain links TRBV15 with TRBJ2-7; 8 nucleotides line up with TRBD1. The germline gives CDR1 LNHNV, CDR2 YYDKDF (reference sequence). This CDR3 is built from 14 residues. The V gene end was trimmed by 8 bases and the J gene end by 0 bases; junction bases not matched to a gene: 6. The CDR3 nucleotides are TGTGCCACCGAGGACAGGGAACTCTCCTACGAGCAGTACTTC. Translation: CATEDRELSYEQYF.

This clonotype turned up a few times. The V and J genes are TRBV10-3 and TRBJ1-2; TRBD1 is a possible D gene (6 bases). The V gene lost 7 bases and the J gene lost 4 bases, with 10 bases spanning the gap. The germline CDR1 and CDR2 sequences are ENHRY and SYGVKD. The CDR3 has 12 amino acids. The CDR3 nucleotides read TGTGCCATCAACAGGGAAGGCTATGGCTACACCTTC. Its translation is CAINREGYGYTF.

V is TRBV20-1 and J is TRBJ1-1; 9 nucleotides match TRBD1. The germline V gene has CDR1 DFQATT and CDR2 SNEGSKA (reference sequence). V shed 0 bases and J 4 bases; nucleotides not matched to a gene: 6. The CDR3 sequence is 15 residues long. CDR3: CSARDRNRGPTEAFF. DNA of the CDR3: TGCAGTGCTAGAGATAGGAACAGGGGGCCCACTGAAGCTTTCTTT.

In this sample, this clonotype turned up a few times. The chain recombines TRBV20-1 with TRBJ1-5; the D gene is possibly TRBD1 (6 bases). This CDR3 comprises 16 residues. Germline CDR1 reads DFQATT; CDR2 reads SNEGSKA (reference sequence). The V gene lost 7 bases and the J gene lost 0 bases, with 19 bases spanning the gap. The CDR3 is CSVKIPGHYSNQPQHF. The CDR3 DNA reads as TGCAGTGTCAAGATTCCGGGACATTATAGCAATCAGCCCCAGCATTTT.

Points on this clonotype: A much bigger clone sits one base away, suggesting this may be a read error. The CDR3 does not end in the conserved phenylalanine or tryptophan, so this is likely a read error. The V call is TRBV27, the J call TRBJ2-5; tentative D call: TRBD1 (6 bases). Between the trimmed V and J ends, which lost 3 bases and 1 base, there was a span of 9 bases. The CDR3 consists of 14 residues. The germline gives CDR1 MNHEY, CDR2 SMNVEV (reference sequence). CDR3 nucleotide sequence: TGTGCCAGCAGTTTCCAGGACAGCCAAGAGACCCAGTACTCC. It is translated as CASSFQDSQETQYS.

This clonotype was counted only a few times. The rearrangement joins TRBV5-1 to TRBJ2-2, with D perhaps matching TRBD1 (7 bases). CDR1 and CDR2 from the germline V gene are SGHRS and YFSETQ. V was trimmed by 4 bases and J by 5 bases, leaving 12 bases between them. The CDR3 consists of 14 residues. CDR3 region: CASSGGGGTGELFF. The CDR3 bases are TGCGCCAGCAGCGGAGGGGGCGGTACCGGGGAGCTGTTTTTT.

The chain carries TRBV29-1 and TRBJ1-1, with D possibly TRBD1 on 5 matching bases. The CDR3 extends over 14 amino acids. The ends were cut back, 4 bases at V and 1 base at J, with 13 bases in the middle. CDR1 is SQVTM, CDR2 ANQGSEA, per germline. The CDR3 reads CSVAGLSTNTEAFF. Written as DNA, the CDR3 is TGCAGCGTTGCGGGACTTTCCACGAACACTGAAGCTTTCTTT.

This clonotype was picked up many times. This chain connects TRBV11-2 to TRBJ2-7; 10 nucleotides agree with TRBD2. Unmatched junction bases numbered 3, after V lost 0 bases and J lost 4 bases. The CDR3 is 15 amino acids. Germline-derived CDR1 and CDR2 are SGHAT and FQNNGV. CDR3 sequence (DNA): TGTGCCAGCAGCTTAGAGGCTAGCGGGAGTTACGAGCAGTACTTC. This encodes CASSLEASGSYEQYF.

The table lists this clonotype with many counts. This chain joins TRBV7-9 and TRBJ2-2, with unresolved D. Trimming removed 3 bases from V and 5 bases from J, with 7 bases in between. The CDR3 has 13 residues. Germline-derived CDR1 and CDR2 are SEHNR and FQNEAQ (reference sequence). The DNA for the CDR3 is TGTGCCAGCAGCTTCGTCGTTACCGGGGAGCTGTTTTTT. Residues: CASSFVVTGELFF.

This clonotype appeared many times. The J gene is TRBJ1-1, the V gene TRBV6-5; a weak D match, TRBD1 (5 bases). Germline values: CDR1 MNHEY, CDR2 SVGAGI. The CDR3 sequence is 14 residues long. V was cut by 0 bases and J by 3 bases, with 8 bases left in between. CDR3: CASSYSRGDTEAFF. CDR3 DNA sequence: TGTGCCAGCAGTTACTCAAGGGGAGACACTGAAGCTTTCTTT.

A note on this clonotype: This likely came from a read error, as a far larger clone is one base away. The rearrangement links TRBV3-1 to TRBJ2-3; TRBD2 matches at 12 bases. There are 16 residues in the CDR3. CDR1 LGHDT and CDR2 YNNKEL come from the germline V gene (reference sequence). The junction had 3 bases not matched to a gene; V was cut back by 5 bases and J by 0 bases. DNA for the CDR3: TGTGCCAGCAGCGGTGGACTAGCGGGAAGCACAGATACGCAGTATTTT. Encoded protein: CASSGGLAGSTDTQYF.

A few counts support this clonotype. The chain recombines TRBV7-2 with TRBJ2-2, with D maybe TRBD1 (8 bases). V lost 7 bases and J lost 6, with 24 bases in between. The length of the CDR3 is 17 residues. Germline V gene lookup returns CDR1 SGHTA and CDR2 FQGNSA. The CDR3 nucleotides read TGTGCCAGCACCAAAACGGCGGACAGGGCGGGGGCCGGGGAGCTGTTTTTT. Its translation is CASTKTADRAGAGELFF.

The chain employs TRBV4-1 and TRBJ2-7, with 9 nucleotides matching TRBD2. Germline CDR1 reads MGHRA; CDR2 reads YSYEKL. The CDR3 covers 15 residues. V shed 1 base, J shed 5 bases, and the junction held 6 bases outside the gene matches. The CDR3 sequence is CASSQGAGGINEQYF. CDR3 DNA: TGCGCCAGCAGCCAAGGAGCGGGAGGCATTAACGAGCAGTACTTC.

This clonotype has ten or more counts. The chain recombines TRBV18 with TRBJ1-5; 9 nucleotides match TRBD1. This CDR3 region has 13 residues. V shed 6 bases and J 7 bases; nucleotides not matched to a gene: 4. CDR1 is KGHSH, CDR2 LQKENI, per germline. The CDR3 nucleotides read TGTGCCAGCTCGGACAGGGGCAGCCAGCCCCAGCATTTT. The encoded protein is CASSDRGSQPQHF. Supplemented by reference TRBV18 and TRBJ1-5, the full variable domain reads NAGVMQNPRHLVRRRGQEARLRCSPMKGHSHVYWYRQLPEEGLKFMVYLQKENIIDESGMPKERFSAEFPKEGPSILRIQQVVRGDSAAYFCASSDRGSQPQHFGDGTRLSIL.